This TCR beta chain was recovered during a study of vaccination and CD4 T cells after COVID-19. Sequencing of the DNA from cultured CD4+ T cells was carried out with the Oncomine TCR Beta short-read assay. From the PCR reads, TCRdb called clonotypes with MiXCR, one entry per CDR3 protein. The sample includes 7,000 to 8,500 distinct CDR3 sequences, 35% of them seen just once. Treatment denoted: roughly 10-day PBMC culture with coronavirus spike peptide pools or control peptides (ViraFEST assay). CD4+ T lymphocytes from the unexposed donor were collected before the COVID-19 pandemic (2011-2018). Concerning this clonotype: The antigen is undetermined.

V was clipped by 7 bases and J by 6 bases, with 13 bases between them. The CDR3 is 13 residues long. The clonotype was recovered from a human donor in good health. V gene TRBV12-3 or TRBV12-4 combines with J gene TRBJ1-5; TRBD1 is a possible D gene (6 bases). Sequencing was carried out using CD4+ T cells from blood, cultured in vitro. In nucleotides, the CDR3 is TGTGCCAGCAAGGGGGGCGGGATTCAGCCCCAGCATTTT. The encoded protein is CASKGGGIQPQHF.